This TCR beta chain came from a study of blood T cell repertoires in COVID-19. Study details: Sites in the United States, Italy and Spain provided acute and convalescent COVID-19 samples.

Ages ranged from about 18 to 100 years, with residence in 20 to 30 US areas. Participant reports of clinical history set cohort assignment. This CDR3 has 14 amino acids. Germline V gene lookup returns CDR1 LNHDA and CDR2 SQIVND (reference sequence). J was trimmed by 6 bases and V by 5 bases; bases with no gene match: 7. Measured with immunoSEQ multiplex PCR; TCRdb has only the in-frame clones, and not every one. The sample carries roughly 300,000 clones, about 90% recorded once. The V gene is TRBV19, the J gene TRBJ1-2; 9 nucleotides align to TRBD1. The sample was PBMCs or T cells enriched from blood (not recorded which). The TCR originated in a woman aged 25 to 39 who had recovered from COVID-19. CDR3 sequence (DNA): TGTGCCAGTAGTTTGGACAGGGGAAATAATGGCTACACCTTC. Translating it yields CASSLDRGNNGYTF.